This entry lists 30 T cell receptor beta chains sequenced from one sample in a study of blood T cell repertoires in COVID-19. Clones were sequenced by immunoSEQ multiplex PCR, and TCRdb holds only the in-frame ones, with some missing. The table includes roughly 70,000 clones, 86% detected once. Sequenced material: peripheral blood. Every receptor here comes from a man in his fifties or sixties with active COVID-19.

The rearrangement joins TRBV19 to TRBJ1-2, with 9 bases that match TRBD1. Germline assignment: CDR1 LNHDA and CDR2 SQIVND (reference sequence). This CDR3 region has 17 residues. V dropped 6 bases and J dropped 2; count of bases not matched to a gene: 13. The CDR3 coding sequence is TGTGCCAGTAGCGTATTCCCTGATGGGACAGGGAACTATGGCTACACCTTC. Translation: CASSVFPDGTGNYGYTF.

The V gene is TRBV7-9, the J gene TRBJ2-1, with D possibly matching TRBD2 (5 bases). Germline V CDR1 and CDR2: SEHNR, FQNEAQ (reference sequence). The CDR3 is 11 residues long. The CDR3 DNA sequence: TGTGGTGGCGGGTTATACAATGAGCAGTTCTTC. Encoded protein: CGGGLYNEQFF.

The chain uses TRBV6-5 and TRBJ2-3, with 9 bases matching TRBD2. J gave up 3 bases and V 7 bases, and 2 bases lay outside the gene matches. The CDR3 spans 13 residues. The germline gives CDR1 MNHEY, CDR2 SVGAGI. Here the CDR3 reads CASTSGETDTQYF. The CDR3 DNA reads as TGTGCCAGCACTAGCGGGGAGACAGATACGCAGTATTTT.

The chain links TRBV3-1 (or the pseudogene TRBV3-2) to TRBJ2-6, with 10 bases identical to TRBD2. The CDR3 has 19 amino acids. Per the germline V gene, CDR1 is LGHDT and CDR2 is YNNKEL (reference sequence). With V trimmed by 2 bases and J by 0 bases, 7 bases remained unmatched. CDR3 sequence reads: CASSQWGSGRGSGANVLTF. The CDR3 bases are TGTGCCAGCAGCCAATGGGGAAGCGGGAGGGGCTCTGGGGCCAACGTCCTGACTTTC.

The V gene is TRBV2, the J gene TRBJ2-1; TRBD2 matches 10 bases. The CDR3 is 17 residues long. Germline V CDR1 and CDR2: SNHLY, FYNNEI. V shed 1 base, J shed 10 bases, and the junction held 13 bases outside the gene matches. The CDR3 sequence: CASSEGRASGGRGEQFF. Written as DNA, the CDR3 is TGTGCCAGCAGTGAAGGCCGGGCTAGCGGGGGCCGGGGGGAGCAGTTCTTC.

This chain links TRBV5-4 with TRBJ2-3, with TRBD2 matching over 12 bases. Germline CDR1 is SGHNT and CDR2 is YYREEE (reference sequence). J gave up 0 bases and V 4 bases, and 6 bases lay outside the gene matches. The CDR3 has 17 amino acids. The CDR3 spells CASSPRTSGASTDTQYF. The CDR3 region has the DNA TGTGCCAGCAGCCCTAGGACTAGCGGGGCTAGCACAGATACGCAGTATTTT.

V and J are TRBV5-1 and TRBJ1-2; possible D gene TRBD1, 5 bases. The germline V gene has CDR1 SGHRS and CDR2 YFSETQ. This CDR3 has 15 residues. V lost 2 bases and J 8 bases, leaving 19 bases between the germline ends. CDR3 in amino acids: CASSLEGHANEGYTF. As DNA, the CDR3 is TGCGCCAGCAGCTTAGAAGGACACGCCAATGAGGGCTACACCTTC.

The chain joins TRBV29-1 to TRBJ2-5; 7 nucleotides agree with TRBD1. The length of the CDR3 is 13 residues. Per germline, CDR1 SQVTM and CDR2 ANQGSEA. V dropped 6 bases and J dropped 2; count of bases not matched to a gene: 6. The CDR3 nucleotides are TGCAGCGTGGGGAAGGGACAGCAAGAGACCCAGTACTTC. It yields the protein CSVGKGQQETQYF.

The V call is TRBV28, the J call TRBJ1-2; TRBD1 agrees at 10 bases. Germline V gene sequence: CDR1 MDHEN, CDR2 SYDVKM. The CDR3 consists of 17 residues. Losses at the gene ends were 6 bases for V and 2 bases for J; bases not matched to a gene: 12. The CDR3 loop is CASSTGSLGQGNYGYTF. The CDR3 nucleotides read TGTGCCAGCAGCACTGGAAGTTTGGGACAGGGGAACTATGGCTACACCTTC.

The rearrangement uses TRBV29-1 and TRBJ2-1; 8 bases are a match to TRBD1. The CDR3 is 14 amino acids. Trimming removed 4 bases from V and 6 bases from J; junction bases left unmatched: 8. Per germline, CDR1 SQVTM and CDR2 ANQGSEA. The CDR3 here is CSVGGQGARNEQFF. The CDR3 DNA is TGCAGCGTTGGCGGACAGGGCGCACGCAATGAGCAGTTCTTC.

The genes are TRBV4-2 and TRBJ1-2; maybe TRBD1 (5 bases). Trimming pared 0 bases from V and 6 bases from J, leaving 14 bases between. Germline assignment: CDR1 LGHNA and CDR2 YNFKEQ. This CDR3 has 15 residues. CDR3 sequence reads: CASSQEGQRGDGYTF. DNA of the CDR3: TGTGCCAGCAGCCAAGAAGGGCAAAGGGGCGATGGCTACACCTTC.

This clone was observed a handful of times. The chain combines TRBV7-2 with TRBJ2-3; 14 bases are shared with TRBD2. The germline V gene has CDR1 SGHTA and CDR2 FQGNSA. CDR3 length equals 16 residues. The V gene end was trimmed by 4 bases and the J gene end by 4 bases; junction bases not matched to a gene: 4. The CDR3 reads CASSSLTSGGADTQYF. DNA of the CDR3: TGTGCCAGCAGCTCATTGACTAGCGGGGGGGCAGATACGCAGTATTTT.

V usage is TRBV11-2 and J usage is TRBJ1-6, with D possibly being TRBD1 (5 bases). The CDR3 covers 19 residues. Germline CDR1 and CDR2: SGHAT and FQNNGV. Trimming removed 0 bases at V and 8 bases at J, with 23 bases between. The CDR3 region has the DNA TGTGCCAGCAGCTTAGAATTAACACCGGGGGGGTTTCCTTATTCACCCCTCCACTTT. This encodes CASSLELTPGGFPYSPLHF.

This clone has only one observation. V and J are TRBV5-1 and TRBJ2-3, with TRBD1 identical over 9 bases. This CDR3 contains 14 residues. Germline lookup yields CDR1 SGHRS and CDR2 YFSETQ. The J segment lost 5 bases and the V segment lost 4 bases, leaving 5 bases of the junction unmatched. CDR3 DNA sequence: TGCGCCAGCAGCAACACAGGGGGCCGAGATACGCAGTATTTT. This codes for CASSNTGGRDTQYF.

Within the sample, this clone is medium-sized. This chain joins TRBV30 and TRBJ1-1; no definite D call. This CDR3 has 10 residues. Per germline, CDR1 GTSNPN and CDR2 SVGIG (reference sequence). With 8 bases removed from V and 4 bases from J, the gap between germline ends came to 8 bases. The chain's CDR3 is CAQESTEAFF. The CDR3 DNA follows: TGTGCCCAAGAGAGCACTGAAGCTTTCTTT.

The chain employs TRBV5-4 and TRBJ2-7, with D perhaps matching TRBD1 (5 bases). This CDR3 is 13 amino acids long. The germline gives CDR1 SGHNT, CDR2 YYREEE (reference sequence). The germline V and J ends were trimmed by 0 bases and 5 bases, with 9 bases remaining between them. CDR3 loop: CASSLAGRDEQYF. DNA of the CDR3: TGTGCCAGCAGCTTGGCGGGCAGGGACGAGCAGTACTTC.

The rearrangement links TRBV6-1 to TRBJ1-6; 7 nucleotides match TRBD1. With V trimmed by 1 base and J by 7 bases, 7 bases remained unmatched. Germline-derived CDR1 and CDR2 are MNHNS and SASEGT. There are 16 residues in the CDR3. This CDR3 is CASSEGPIRGNSPLHF. The CDR3 DNA sequence: TGTGCCAGCAGTGAAGGCCCGATCAGGGGGAATTCACCCCTCCACTTT.

In this sample, this clone turned up once. The chain carries TRBV28 and TRBJ1-3, with 7 positions matching TRBD1. V lost 6 bases, J lost 4 bases, and 12 bases stayed unmatched. CDR3 length equals 16 residues. Germline CDR1 and CDR2: MDHEN and SYDVKM. The CDR3 DNA is TGTGCCAGCAGCAACCCGGGACAGCGATCAGGAAACACCATATATTTT. Translating it yields CASSNPGQRSGNTIYF.

The V and J genes are TRBV5-6 and TRBJ2-3; 8 nucleotides line up with TRBD1. Germline-derived CDR1 and CDR2 are SGHDT and YYEEEE. V was clipped by 2 bases and J by 1 base; unmatched bases: 3. The CDR3 sequence is 15 residues long. This CDR3 is CASSFRGPRTDTQYF. The CDR3 nucleotides are TGTGCCAGCAGCTTCAGGGGGCCCCGCACAGATACGCAGTATTTT.

Only one count was recorded for this clone. This chain uses TRBV6-2 or TRBV6-3 with TRBJ2-1; TRBD1 aligns across 9 bases. Losses at the gene ends were 3 bases for V and 2 bases for J; bases not matched to a gene: 8. The CDR3 spans 17 residues. Per germline, CDR1 MNHEY and CDR2 SVGEGT. Here the CDR3 reads CASSYSRDRVTYNEQFF. The CDR3 DNA reads as TGTGCCAGCAGTTATAGTCGGGACAGGGTCACCTACAATGAGCAGTTCTTC.

The chain employs TRBV19 and TRBJ1-4, with 8 positions matching TRBD1. Germline assignment: CDR1 LNHDA and CDR2 SQIVND (reference sequence). V lost 4 bases to trimming and J lost 10 bases; unmatched junction nucleotides: 5. This CDR3 spans 13 amino acids. As DNA, the CDR3 is TGTGCCAGTAGTAGCCAAACAGGGGGAAAACTGTTTTTT. This sequence encodes CASSSQTGGKLFF.

The chain links TRBV4-1 to TRBJ1-2; TRBD1 agrees at 8 bases. Germline V CDR1 and CDR2: MGHRA, YSYEKL. CDR3 length: 13 amino acids. J was trimmed by 7 bases and V by 4 bases; bases with no gene match: 5. The CDR3 region is CASSRTGSVGYTF. CDR3 DNA: TGCGCCAGCAGCCGGACAGGGAGCGTTGGCTACACCTTC.

This chain uses TRBV18 with TRBJ2-2; TRBD1 agrees at 11 bases. Germline trimming cut 6 bases from V and 3 bases from J; bases unmatched to any gene: 6. CDR3 length: 16 amino acids. The germline CDR1 and CDR2 sequences are KGHSH and LQKENI. CDR3 residues: CASSLDRGPDTGELFF. The CDR3 DNA follows: TGTGCCAGCTCCCTGGACAGGGGGCCCGACACCGGGGAGCTGTTTTTT.

This chain joins TRBV2 and TRBJ2-7; a weak D match, TRBD1 (6 bases). Trimming removed 7 bases at V and 0 bases at J, with 10 bases between. The germline V gene encodes CDR1 SNHLY and CDR2 FYNNEI. The CDR3 runs to 13 residues. CDR3: CASTGQPSYEQYF. The CDR3 nucleotides are TGTGCCAGCACGGGACAACCCTCCTACGAGCAGTACTTC.

The chain carries TRBV4-1 and TRBJ2-7; TRBD2 agrees at 11 bases. Germline V lookup: CDR1 MGHRA, CDR2 YSYEKL. The CDR3 spans 16 residues. The trim removed 0 bases at V and 6 bases at J, leaving 7 bases unmatched. The CDR3 region is CASSQDLAGGPREQYF. The CDR3 nucleotides read TGCGCCAGCAGCCAAGATCTAGCGGGAGGACCCCGCGAGCAGTACTTC.

The chain couples TRBV11-2 to TRBJ2-3, with 9 bases aligning to TRBD2. Germline loops: CDR1 SGHAT, CDR2 FQNNGV. After removal of 1 base from V and 7 bases from J, the junction contained 9 bases not matched to a gene. This CDR3 comprises 16 residues. CDR3 DNA: TGTGCCAGCAGCTTAGGGGCGGGAGGGAACCCATATACGCAGTATTTT. Translation: CASSLGAGGNPYTQYF.

This clone was counted a few times. The V gene is TRBV4-2, the J gene TRBJ1-4; D is uncertain. Germline CDR1 LGHNA, CDR2 YNFKEQ. V dropped 5 bases and J dropped 0 bases, with 7 bases sitting between them. This CDR3 has 14 residues. CDR3 DNA sequence: TGTGCCAGCAGCATCATTGCAACTAATGAAAAACTGTTTTTT. This translates into CASSIIATNEKLFF.

This clone was recorded only once. The rearrangement joins TRBV28 to TRBJ2-5, with D perhaps TRBD1 (5 bases). The CDR3 runs 12 residues. Germline V gene lookup returns CDR1 MDHEN and CDR2 SYDVKM. V was clipped by 6 bases and J by 2 bases, with 7 bases between them. The CDR3 loop reads CASSHRQETQYF. Written as DNA, the CDR3 is TGTGCCAGCAGCCACAGGCAAGAGACCCAGTACTTC. Together with reference TRBV28 and TRBJ2-5, the CDR3 gives the full variable domain: DVKVTQSSRYLVKRTGEKVFLECVQDMDHENMFWYRQDPGLGLRLIYFSYDVKMKEKGDIPEGYSVSREKKERFSLILESASTNQTSMYLCASSHRQETQYFGPGTRLLVL.

The chain has TRBV4-1 and TRBJ2-7; 11 nucleotides align to TRBD1. This CDR3 contains 17 residues. In germline, CDR1 is MGHRA, CDR2 YSYEKL. Trimming at V came to 1 base and at J to 1 base, leaving 6 bases not matched to a gene. The CDR3 is CASSQVSGQGASYEQYF. The CDR3 region has the DNA TGCGCCAGCAGCCAAGTTTCAGGACAGGGGGCATCCTACGAGCAGTACTTC.

CDR3 in amino acids: CASSEWGGERDTQYF. The CDR3 nucleotides read TGTGCCAGCAGTGAATGGGGGGGGGAAAGGGATACGCAGTATTTT. This chain connects TRBV27 to TRBJ2-3, with 7 bases that match TRBD2. Germline CDR1 reads MNHEY; CDR2 reads SMNVEV (reference sequence). This CDR3 spans 15 amino acids. Germline trimming cut 5 bases from V and 6 bases from J; bases unmatched to any gene: 11.